A selection of T cell receptor beta chains follows, all from one sample in a study of T-cell reconstitution after alpha-beta-depleted transplantation in children. TCRdb processed the PCR reads anew with MiXCR; each CDR3 protein has one entry. The sample holds about 290,000 distinct CDR3 sequences, approximately 7.3% seen once. Sample: peripheral blood, taken 360 days after TCRalphabeta/CD19-depleted stem cell transplant. All receptors come from a female patient between 2 and 10 years old who had a stem cell transplant for Fanconi anemia, so the T cells may come from the graft donor. Both conserved end residues are part of each CDR3. D genes are given only for firm matches. Expanded clones get a size class; other rows say once, few or many, or leave the size out.

clone_size	d_call	v_call	j_call	cdr3_aa	cdr3_nt
many	-	TRBV20-1	TRBJ1-1	CSARKTQNTEAFF	TGCAGTGCTAGAAAGACACAGAACACTGAAGCTTTCTTT
many	-	TRBV11-1	TRBJ2-7	CASSLSPLEPENSYEQYF	TGTGCCAGCAGCTTATCCCCACTGGAGCCAGAGAATTCCTACGAGCAGTACTTC
many	-	TRBV28	TRBJ1-1	CASSFRAGTANTEAFF	TGTGCCAGCAGTTTCCGCGCGGGCACAGCGAACACTGAAGCTTTCTTT
many	-	TRBV10-3	TRBJ1-1	CAISANTHTEAFF	TGTGCCATCAGCGCCAATACTCACACTGAAGCTTTCTTT
-	-	TRBV20-1	TRBJ2-1	CSASEGPLLYNEQFF	TGCAGTGCTAGCGAAGGGCCCCTCCTTTACAATGAGCAGTTCTTC
many	TRBD1	TRBV12-3/TRBV12-4	TRBJ2-5	CASGLRTGQETQYF	TGTGCCAGCGGTCTCCGGACAGGGCAAGAGACCCAGTACTTC
few	-	TRBV5-1	TRBJ1-3	CASSLAGVDSGNTIYF	TGCGCCAGCAGCTTGGCCGGAGTCGACTCTGGAAACACCATATATTTT
many	-	TRBV12-3/TRBV12-4	TRBJ1-4	CASRPRDKGRGKLFF	TGTGCCAGCAGACCCCGGGACAAGGGGAGAGGAAAACTGTTTTTT
many	-	TRBV20-1	TRBJ2-5	CSTLLSGGETQYF	TGCAGTACCCTCCTCTCGGGCGGGGAGACCCAGTACTTC
many	-	TRBV20-1	TRBJ2-1	CSATGSEQFF	TGCAGTGCTACCGGAAGTGAGCAGTTCTTC
-	TRBD2	TRBV20-1	TRBJ2-7	CSADRGLARYEQYF	TGCAGTGCGGACCGGGGACTAGCACGCTACGAGCAGTACTTC
-	-	TRBV5-5	TRBJ1-1	CASSRQIPGTLNTEAFF	TGTGCCAGCAGCCGACAAATCCCCGGGACATTGAACACTGAAGCTTTCTTT
many	-	TRBV6-1	TRBJ1-5	CASSEGYQPQHF	TGTGCCAGCAGTGAAGGGTATCAGCCCCAGCATTTT
many	TRBD2	TRBV20-1	TRBJ2-7	CSARTSGSLPLPYEQYF	TGCAGTGCTAGGACTAGCGGGAGTCTACCTCTTCCCTACGAGCAGTACTTC
-	-	TRBV7-6	TRBJ1-3	CASSLAPPAPSGNTIYF	TGTGCCAGCAGCTTAGCGCCCCCGGCGCCCTCTGGAAACACCATATATTTT
many	-	TRBV18	TRBJ2-7	CASSGQLAYEQYF	TGTGCCAGCTCAGGACAGTTGGCCTACGAGCAGTACTTC
many	-	TRBV20-1	TRBJ2-1	CSARWRYEQFF	TGCAGTGCTAGGTGGCGGTATGAGCAGTTCTTC
-	-	TRBV27	TRBJ2-1	CASSLRDAGNEQFF	TGTGCCAGCAGTTTACGGGACGCCGGGAATGAGCAGTTCTTC
-	-	TRBV5-1	TRBJ2-3	CASSFGQTTDTQYF	TGCGCCAGCAGCTTCGGGCAGACCACAGATACGCAGTATTTT
-	TRBD1	TRBV7-9	TRBJ1-1	CASSANPGTVLNTEAFF	TGTGCCAGCAGCGCAAACCCCGGGACAGTTCTGAACACTGAAGCTTTCTTT
-	-	TRBV11-2	TRBJ1-2	CASSLDFRTSHGYTF	TGTGCCAGCAGCTTAGATTTTCGTACGTCCCATGGCTACACCTTC
many	TRBD2	TRBV20-1	TRBJ2-3	CSASLAGGSTDTQYF	TGCAGTGCTAGTTTAGCGGGGGGATCCACAGATACGCAGTATTTT
-	-	TRBV18	TRBJ2-7	CASSPKREQYF	TGTGCCAGCTCACCAAAAAGGGAGCAGTACTTC
-	TRBD2	TRBV11-2	TRBJ2-1	CASSFQAGGYYNEQFF	TGTGCCAGCAGCTTCCAAGCGGGAGGATATTACAATGAGCAGTTCTTC
many	TRBD1	TRBV7-9	TRBJ2-2	CASSLGTGMVGELFF	TGTGCCAGCAGCTTGGGGACAGGGATGGTCGGGGAGCTGTTTTTT
many	-	TRBV6-5	TRBJ2-2	CASSYSTEGAAYTGELFF	TGTGCCAGCAGTTACTCGACGGAGGGAGCAGCTTACACCGGGGAGCTGTTTTTT
few	TRBD2	TRBV20-1	TRBJ2-1	CSAPGTSGGGGNEQFF	TGCAGTGCACCCGGGACTAGCGGGGGTGGCGGCAATGAGCAGTTCTTC
-	TRBD2	TRBV5-4	TRBJ2-2	CAISSLVLAGEYADFTGELFF	TGTGCCATCAGCTCCCTGGTCCTCGCGGGAGAGTATGCCGACTTTACCGGGGAGCTGTTTTTT